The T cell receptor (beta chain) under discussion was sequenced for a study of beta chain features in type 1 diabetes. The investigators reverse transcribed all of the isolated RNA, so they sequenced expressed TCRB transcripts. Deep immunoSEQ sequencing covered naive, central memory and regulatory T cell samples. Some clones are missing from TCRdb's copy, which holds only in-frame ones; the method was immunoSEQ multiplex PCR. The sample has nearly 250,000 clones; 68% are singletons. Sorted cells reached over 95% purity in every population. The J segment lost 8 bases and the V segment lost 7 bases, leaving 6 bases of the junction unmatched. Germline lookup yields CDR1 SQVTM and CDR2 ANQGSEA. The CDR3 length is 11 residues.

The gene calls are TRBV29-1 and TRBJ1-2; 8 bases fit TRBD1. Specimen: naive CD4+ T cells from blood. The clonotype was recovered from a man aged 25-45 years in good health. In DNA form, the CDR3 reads TGCAGCGCGACAGGGGTAGCCGGCTACACCTTC. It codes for CSATGVAGYTF.